This T cell receptor (beta chain) was sequenced for a study of Graves' ophthalmopathy and Graves' hyperthyroidism. As the template, RNA transcripts were used to amplify TCR beta CDR3 regions. First-round RT-PCR employed HTBI primers, with a second-round multiplex PCR after it. Each CDR3 protein gets one entry after TCRdb re-called the multiplex PCR reads with MiXCR. The sample has about 740,000 distinct CDR3 sequences; roughly 41% are singletons. This clonotype was seen a handful of times. This TCR was recovered from an adult man with Graves' ophthalmopathy. Source material: peripheral blood.

The CDR3: CASSPSGSNYGYTF. The CDR3 DNA sequence: TGTGCCAGCAGCCCTAGTGGGTCTAACTATGGCTACACCTTC. The chain joins TRBV6-5 to TRBJ1-2; no clear D. The CDR3 length is 14 residues. CDR1 is MNHEY and CDR2 is SVGAGI in the germline V gene. Trimming removed 6 bases at V and 0 bases at J, with 11 bases between.